A selection of T cell receptor beta chains follows, all from one sample in a study of cytomegalovirus exposure and HLA in healthy donors. Produced via immunoSEQ multiplex PCR; TCRdb's table is partial and in-frame only. The table lists approximately 190,000 clones, approximately 80% of them singletons. The sample comprised PBMCs. All receptors come from a boy aged 2-15 years in good health and CMV-seronegative. The CDR3 runs from the conserved cysteine through the conserved F or W. The order of the fields is CDR3 length, V gene, D gene, J gene, CDR3 protein. D genes are given only for firm matches.

14	TRBV5-6	-	TRBJ1-1	CASSLGQANTEAFF
14	TRBV18	TRBD1	TRBJ1-1	CASRTGGRGTEAFF
16	TRBV4-3	-	TRBJ2-3	CASSQDLASDTDTQYF
13	TRBV6-1	-	TRBJ1-5	CATTVRGNQPQHF
15	TRBV2	TRBD2	TRBJ2-1	CASSPLGLDSNEQFF
15	TRBV6-5	TRBD1	TRBJ2-5	CASSSPNRGRETQYF
15	TRBV15	-	TRBJ1-2	CATSREGYGSMRGTF
17	TRBV7-2	TRBD1	TRBJ1-3	CASSYGTGVSTGNTIYF
16	TRBV4-3	TRBD2	TRBJ2-3	CASSRRSGGATDTQYF
14	TRBV4-2	-	TRBJ1-3	CASSQDAGSNTIYF
16	TRBV9	-	-	CASSIGPDSGLYEQYF
13	TRBV9	-	TRBJ1-1	CASSVGGYTEAFF
14	TRBV6-1	TRBD1	TRBJ1-2	CASSSGTGVYGYTF
15	TRBV6-6	TRBD1	TRBJ1-1	CASNPGQGLVTEAFF
11	TRBV20-1	-	TRBJ2-1	CSASMVREQFF
16	TRBV18	TRBD1	TRBJ1-4	CASSDDRGGSLGKLFF